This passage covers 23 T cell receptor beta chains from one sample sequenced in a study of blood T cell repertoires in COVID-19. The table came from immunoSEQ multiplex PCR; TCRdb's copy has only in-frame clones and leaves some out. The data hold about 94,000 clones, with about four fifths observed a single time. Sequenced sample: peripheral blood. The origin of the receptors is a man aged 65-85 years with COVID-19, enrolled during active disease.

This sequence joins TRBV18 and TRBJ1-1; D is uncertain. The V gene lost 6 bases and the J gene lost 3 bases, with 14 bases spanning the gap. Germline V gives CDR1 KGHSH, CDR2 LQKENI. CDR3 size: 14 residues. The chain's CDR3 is CASSSRVTDTEAFF. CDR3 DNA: TGTGCCAGCTCGTCCCGGGTAACGGACACTGAAGCTTTCTTT.

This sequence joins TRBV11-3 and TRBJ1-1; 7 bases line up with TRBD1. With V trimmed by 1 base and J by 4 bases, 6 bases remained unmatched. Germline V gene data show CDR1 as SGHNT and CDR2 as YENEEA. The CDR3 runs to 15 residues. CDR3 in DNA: TGTGCCAGCAGCTTAGTATCCTCAGGGGGCACTGAAGCTTTCTTT. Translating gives CASSLVSSGGTEAFF.

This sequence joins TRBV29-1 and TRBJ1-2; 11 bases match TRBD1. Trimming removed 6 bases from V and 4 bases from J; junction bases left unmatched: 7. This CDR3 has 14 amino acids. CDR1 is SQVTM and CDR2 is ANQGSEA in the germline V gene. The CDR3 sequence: CSVEPGQGVYGYTF. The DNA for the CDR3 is TGCAGCGTAGAACCGGGACAGGGGGTCTATGGCTACACCTTC.

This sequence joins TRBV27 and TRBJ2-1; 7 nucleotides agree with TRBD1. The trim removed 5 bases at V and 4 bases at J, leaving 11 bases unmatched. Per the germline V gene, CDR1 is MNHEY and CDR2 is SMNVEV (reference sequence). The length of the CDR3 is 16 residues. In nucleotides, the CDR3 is TGTGCCAGCAGTCTCCGGACCGGGACAGCGTACAATGAGCAGTTCTTC. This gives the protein CASSLRTGTAYNEQFF.

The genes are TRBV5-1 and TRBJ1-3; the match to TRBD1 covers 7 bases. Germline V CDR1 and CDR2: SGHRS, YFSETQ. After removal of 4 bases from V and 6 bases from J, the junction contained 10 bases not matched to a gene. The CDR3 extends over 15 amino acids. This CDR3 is CASSLGQLGPNTIYF. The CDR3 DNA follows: TGCGCCAGCAGCCTGGGACAGCTCGGGCCAAACACCATATATTTT.

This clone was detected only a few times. CDR3 in DNA: TGTGCCAGCTCACCAAGGAGTTCCAACACTGAAGCTTTCTTT. Its translation: CASSPRSSNTEAFF. J is TRBJ1-1 and V is TRBV18; D unresolved. Trimming took off 2 bases at V and 2 bases at J, with 9 bases between the two ends. Germline lookup yields CDR1 KGHSH and CDR2 LQKENI. The CDR3 is 14 residues long.

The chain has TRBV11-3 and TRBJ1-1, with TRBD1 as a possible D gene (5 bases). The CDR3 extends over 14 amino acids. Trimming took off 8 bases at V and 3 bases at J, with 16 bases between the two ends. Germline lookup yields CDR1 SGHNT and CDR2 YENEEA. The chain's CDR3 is CASGPGGWDTEAFF. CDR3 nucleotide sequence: TGTGCCAGCGGCCCCGGGGGATGGGACACTGAAGCTTTCTTT.

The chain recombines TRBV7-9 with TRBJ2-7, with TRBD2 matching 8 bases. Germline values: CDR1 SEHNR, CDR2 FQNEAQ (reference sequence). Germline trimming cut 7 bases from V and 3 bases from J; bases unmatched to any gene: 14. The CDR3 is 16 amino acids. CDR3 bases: TGTGCCAGCACCCTTGCCGGGAGGGCCGCCTACTACGAGCAGTACTTC. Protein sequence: CASTLAGRAAYYEQYF.

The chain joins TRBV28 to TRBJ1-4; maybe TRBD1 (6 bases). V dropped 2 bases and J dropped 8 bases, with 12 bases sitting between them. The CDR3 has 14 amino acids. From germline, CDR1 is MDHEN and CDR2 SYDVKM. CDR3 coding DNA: TGTGCCAGCAGTTTAACAGGGTCGAACGAAAAACTGTTTTTT. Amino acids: CASSLTGSNEKLFF.

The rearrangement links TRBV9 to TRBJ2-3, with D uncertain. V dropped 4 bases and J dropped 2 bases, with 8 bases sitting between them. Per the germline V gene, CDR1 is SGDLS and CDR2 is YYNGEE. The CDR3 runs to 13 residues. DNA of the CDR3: TGTGCCAGCAGCCCCTCTTTCACAGATACGCAGTATTTT. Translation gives CASSPSFTDTQYF.

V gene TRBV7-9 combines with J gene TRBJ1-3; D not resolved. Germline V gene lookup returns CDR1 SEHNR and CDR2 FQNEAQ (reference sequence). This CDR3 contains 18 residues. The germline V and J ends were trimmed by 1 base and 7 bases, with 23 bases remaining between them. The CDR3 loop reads CASSLVKARINIGNTIYF. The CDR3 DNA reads TGTGCCAGCAGCTTAGTAAAGGCGCGGATTAATATTGGGAACACCATATATTTT.

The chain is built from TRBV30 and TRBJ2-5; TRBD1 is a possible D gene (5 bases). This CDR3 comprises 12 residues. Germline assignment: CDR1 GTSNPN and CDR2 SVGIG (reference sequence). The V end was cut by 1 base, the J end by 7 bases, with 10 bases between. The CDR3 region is CAWSASRGTQYF. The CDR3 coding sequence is TGTGCCTGGAGTGCCTCTAGGGGGACCCAGTACTTC.

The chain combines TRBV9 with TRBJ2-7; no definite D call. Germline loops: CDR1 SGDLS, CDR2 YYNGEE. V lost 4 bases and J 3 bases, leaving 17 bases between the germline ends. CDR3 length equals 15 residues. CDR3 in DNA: TGTGCCAGCAGCCCCCGAAGAACCACGGTCTACGAGCAGTACTTC. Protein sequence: CASSPRRTTVYEQYF.

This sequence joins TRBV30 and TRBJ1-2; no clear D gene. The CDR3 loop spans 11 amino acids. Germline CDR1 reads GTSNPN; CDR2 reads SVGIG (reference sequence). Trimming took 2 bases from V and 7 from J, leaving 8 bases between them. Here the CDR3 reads CAWSTLIGYTF. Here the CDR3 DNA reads TGTGCCTGGAGTACCCTAATTGGCTACACCTTC.

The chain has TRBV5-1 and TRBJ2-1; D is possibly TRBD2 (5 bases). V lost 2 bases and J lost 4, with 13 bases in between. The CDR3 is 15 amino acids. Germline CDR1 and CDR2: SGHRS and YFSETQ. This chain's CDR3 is CASSFLADAYNEQFF. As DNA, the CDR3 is TGCGCCAGCAGCTTCCTAGCAGATGCTTACAATGAGCAGTTCTTC.

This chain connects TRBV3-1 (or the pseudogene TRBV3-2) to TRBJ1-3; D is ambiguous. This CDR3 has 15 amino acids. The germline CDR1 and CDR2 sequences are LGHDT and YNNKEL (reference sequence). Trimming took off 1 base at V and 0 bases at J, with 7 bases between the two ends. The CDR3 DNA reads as TGTGCCAGCAGCCAAGGAACAGTCTCTGGAAACACCATATATTTT. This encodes CASSQGTVSGNTIYF.

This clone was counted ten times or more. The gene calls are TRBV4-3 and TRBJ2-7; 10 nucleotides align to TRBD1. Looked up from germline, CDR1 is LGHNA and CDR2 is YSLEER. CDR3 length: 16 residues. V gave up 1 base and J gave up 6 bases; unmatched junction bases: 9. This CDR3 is CASSQGYRDRGSEQYF. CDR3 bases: TGCGCCAGCAGCCAAGGATACCGGGACAGGGGTAGCGAGCAGTACTTC.

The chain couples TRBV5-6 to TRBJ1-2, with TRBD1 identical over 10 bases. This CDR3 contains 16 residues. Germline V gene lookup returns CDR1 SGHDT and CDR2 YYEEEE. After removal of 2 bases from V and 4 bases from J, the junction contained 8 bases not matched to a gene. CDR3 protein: CASSFKPGQGLYGYTF. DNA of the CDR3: TGTGCCAGCAGCTTCAAACCGGGACAGGGGCTCTATGGCTACACCTTC.

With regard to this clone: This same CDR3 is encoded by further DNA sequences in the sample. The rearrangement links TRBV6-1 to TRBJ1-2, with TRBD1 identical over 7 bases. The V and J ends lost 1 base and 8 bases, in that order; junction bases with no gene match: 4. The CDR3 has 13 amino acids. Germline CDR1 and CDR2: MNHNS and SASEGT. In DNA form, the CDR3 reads TGTGCCAGCAGTGAAGGACAGGGTGGCGGCTACACCTTC. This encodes CASSEGQGGGYTF.

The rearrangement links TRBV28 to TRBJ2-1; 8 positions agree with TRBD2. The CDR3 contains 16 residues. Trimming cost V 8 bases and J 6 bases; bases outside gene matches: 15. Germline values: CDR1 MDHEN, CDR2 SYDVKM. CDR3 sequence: CASPPSAGGGRNEQFF. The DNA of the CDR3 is TGTGCCAGCCCCCCTTCTGCGGGAGGAGGCCGCAATGAGCAGTTCTTC.

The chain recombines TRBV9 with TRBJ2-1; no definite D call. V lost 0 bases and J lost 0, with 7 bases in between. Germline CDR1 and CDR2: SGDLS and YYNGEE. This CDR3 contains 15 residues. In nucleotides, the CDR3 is TGTGCCAGCAGCGTAGGCGGAGACTCCTACAATGAGCAGTTCTTC. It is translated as CASSVGGDSYNEQFF.

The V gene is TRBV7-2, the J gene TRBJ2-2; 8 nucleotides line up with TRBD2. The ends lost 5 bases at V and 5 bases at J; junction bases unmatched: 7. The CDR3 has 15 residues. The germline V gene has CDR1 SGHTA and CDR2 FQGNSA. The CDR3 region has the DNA TGTGCCAGCAGCCAAAGCGGGAGTGGGACCGGGGAGCTGTTTTTT. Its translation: CASSQSGSGTGELFF.

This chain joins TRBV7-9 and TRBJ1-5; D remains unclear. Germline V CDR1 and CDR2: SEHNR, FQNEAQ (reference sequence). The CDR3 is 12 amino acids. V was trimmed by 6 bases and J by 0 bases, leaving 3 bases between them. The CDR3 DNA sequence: TGTGCCAGCAGTTATAGCAATCAGCCCCAGCATTTT. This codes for CASSYSNQPQHF. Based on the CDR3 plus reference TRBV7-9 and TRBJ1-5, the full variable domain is DTGVSQNPRHKITKRGQNVTFRCDPISEHNRLYWYRQTLGQGPEFLTYFQNEAQLEKSRLLSDRFSAERPKGSFSTLEIQRTEQGDSAMYLCASSYSNQPQHFGDGTRLSIL.